The 17 T cell receptor beta chains in this list originate from one sample, sequenced in a study of identical twins. One entry per CDR3 protein results from TCRdb running MiXCR on the 5' RACE reads. The table has approximately 620,000 distinct CDR3 sequences, 8.5% to 9% seen once. This same sample was also taken into another study, of yellow fever vaccine responses in identical twins.

Sequencing was done on a sample of PBMCs. The receptors derive from a woman in her late teens or twenties in good health.

On this clonotype itself: Being one base from a much bigger clone, this may be a read error. The V gene is TRBV12-3 or TRBV12-4, the J gene TRBJ2-7, with D possibly matching TRBD2 (5 bases). The CDR3 is made up of 17 amino acids. This CDR3 is CACSLTGWGRENYEQYF. The DNA of the CDR3 is TGTGCCTGCAGTTTAACCGGTTGGGGTAGGGAGAACTACGAGCAGTACTTC.

This clonotype came up a few times. The chain couples TRBV3-1 to TRBJ1-1, with D tentatively TRBD1 (5 bases). CDR1 LGHDT and CDR2 YNNKEL come from the germline V gene (reference sequence). Trimming removed 2 bases from V and 4 bases from J, with 11 bases in between. CDR3 length equals 14 residues. The CDR3 DNA reads TGTGCCAGCAGCCAATTGGAGGGGAGCACTGAAGCTTTCTTT. Its translation: CASSQLEGSTEAFF.

V and J are TRBV11-2 and TRBJ2-5; 7 nucleotides agree with TRBD2. The junction had 8 bases not matched to a gene; V was cut back by 5 bases and J by 2 bases. Germline CDR1 is SGHAT and CDR2 is FQNNGV. This CDR3 contains 15 residues. The CDR3 DNA reads TGTGCCAGCAGCCAATGGGGGGGTCCTCAAGAGACCCAGTACTTC. Protein: CASSQWGGPQETQYF.

The chain has TRBV29-1 and TRBJ1-5; TRBD1 aligns across 7 bases. CDR1 SQVTM and CDR2 ANQGSEA come from the germline V gene. Unmatched junction bases numbered 4, after V lost 4 bases and J lost 7 bases. The CDR3 runs to 12 residues. DNA for the CDR3: TGCAGCGTTGTGGAGGGGGCACAGCCCCAGCATTTT. It yields the protein CSVVEGAQPQHF.

The chain joins TRBV6-5 to TRBJ2-3; D may match TRBD1 or TRBD2 (6 bases each). CDR3 length equals 15 residues. CDR1 MNHEY and CDR2 SVGAGI come from the germline V gene. Trimming shortened V by 2 bases and J by 3 bases, and 12 bases separated the two germline ends. The CDR3 bases are TGTGCCAGCAGTTACGGGGGCCGGGGGACAGATACGCAGTATTTT. Translating it yields CASSYGGRGTDTQYF.

Here the CDR3 reads CASSFSPEVSPVEGVIQETQYF. Here the CDR3 DNA reads TGTGCCAGCAGCTTCTCCCCAGAGGTTTCCCCTGTCGAGGGGGTGATCCAAGAGACCCAGTACTTC. The chain has TRBV7-2 and TRBJ2-5, with D possibly TRBD1 on 6 matching bases. The V gene's germline CDR1 is SGHTA and CDR2 FQGNSA. The CDR3 loop spans 22 amino acids. The V gene lost 3 bases and the J gene lost 1 base, with 33 bases spanning the gap. Filled out from reference TRBV7-2 and TRBJ2-5, the complete variable domain reads GAGVSQSPSNKVTEKGKDVELRCDPISGHTALYWYRQSLGQGLEFLIYFQGNSAPDKSGLPSDRFSAERTGGSVSTLTIQRTQQEDSAVYLCASSFSPEVSPVEGVIQETQYFGPGTRLLVL.

V gene TRBV10-3 combines with J gene TRBJ2-3; D unresolved. The CDR3 consists of 17 residues. V dropped 4 bases and J dropped 0 bases, with 17 bases sitting between them. CDR1 ENHRY and CDR2 SYGVKD come from the germline V gene. Here the CDR3 DNA reads TGTGCCATCAGTGGCCGGAACATCAACTCTAGCACAGATACGCAGTATTTT. It is translated as CAISGRNINSSTDTQYF.

This clonotype was counted only a few times. The chain's CDR3 is CASRGQASSGNTIYF. The CDR3 DNA is TGTGCCAGCAGGGGACAGGCGTCCTCTGGAAACACCATATATTTT. The chain couples TRBV6-1 to TRBJ1-3; 8 bases line up with TRBD1. Trimming took 6 bases from V and 0 from J; bases not matched to a gene: 4. The germline CDR1 and CDR2 sequences are MNHNS and SASEGT. The CDR3 extends over 15 amino acids.

V gene TRBV24-1 combines with J gene TRBJ2-3; no clear D. V lost 4 bases, J lost 2 bases, and 6 bases lay in between. This CDR3 spans 13 amino acids. Germline values: CDR1 KGHDR, CDR2 SFDVKD. The CDR3 here is CATSEPPTDTQYF. As DNA, the CDR3 is TGTGCCACCAGTGAGCCCCCCACAGATACGCAGTATTTT.

There are a few counts of this clonotype. The V call is TRBV11-1, the J call TRBJ2-3; 8 nucleotides agree with TRBD1. Unmatched junction bases numbered 11, after V lost 0 bases and J lost 3 bases. Germline CDR1 SGHAT, CDR2 FQDESV (reference sequence). The CDR3 is 18 amino acids. The CDR3 spells CASSLAGTGAARTDTQYF. DNA of the CDR3: TGTGCCAGCAGCTTAGCAGGGACAGGAGCCGCACGGACAGATACGCAGTATTTT.

This clonotype was detected a few times. The chain recombines TRBV20-1 with TRBJ2-7; 8 bases align to TRBD2. Trimming removed 5 bases from V and 2 bases from J; junction bases left unmatched: 20. Germline V gene sequence: CDR1 DFQATT, CDR2 SNEGSKA (reference sequence). The CDR3 runs 18 residues. The CDR3 reads CSARTLPKTSVAPYEQYF. CDR3 in DNA: TGCAGTGCTCGCACCTTACCGAAGACTAGCGTTGCCCCCTACGAGCAGTACTTC.

This clonotype has only a few counts. J is TRBJ1-5 and V is TRBV2, with TRBD1 matching over 8 bases. CDR1 SNHLY and CDR2 FYNNEI come from the germline V gene. J lost 7 bases, V lost 8 bases, and 7 bases had no gene match. The CDR3 is 13 residues long. Here the CDR3 reads CASSTGEVQPQHF. CDR3 coding DNA: TGTGCCAGCTCGACAGGGGAGGTGCAGCCCCAGCATTTT.

The chain recombines TRBV10-1 with TRBJ2-5, with D possibly matching TRBD1 (5 bases). Trimming took off 2 bases at V and 0 bases at J, with 13 bases between the two ends. The CDR3 loop spans 16 amino acids. CDR1 WNHNN and CDR2 SYGVQD come from the germline V gene (reference sequence). Here the CDR3 reads CASSEGDSTYQETQYF. DNA for the CDR3: TGCGCCAGCAGTGAGGGAGACAGCACGTACCAAGAGACCCAGTACTTC.

This clonotype was recorded a few times. This may arise from a read error, as a much more abundant clone is one base away. The CDR3 region is CAISLSRNEQFF. The CDR3 coding sequence is TGTGCCATCAGTTTAAGCAGAAATGAGCAGTTCTTC. J is TRBJ2-1 and V is TRBV12-3 or TRBV12-4, with D unresolved. The CDR3 loop spans 12 amino acids.

This clonotype was seen a few times. The chain joins TRBV7-8 to TRBJ2-7; D gene ambiguous. In germline, CDR1 is SGHVS, CDR2 FQNEAQ. Trimming stripped 3 bases from V and 3 bases from J, with 12 bases between. The CDR3 is 14 residues long. CDR3 bases: TGTGCCAGCAGCTTGCCGCGCCTCAGCTACGAGCAGTACTTC. Translation gives CASSLPRLSYEQYF. The whole variable domain, filled in from reference TRBV7-8 and TRBJ2-7, reads GAGVSQSPRYKVAKRGQDVALRCDPISGHVSLFWYQQALGQGPEFLTYFQNEAQLDKSGLPSDRFFAERPEGSVSTLKIQRTQQEDSAVYLCASSLPRLSYEQYFGPGTRLTVT.

The table lists this clonotype with many counts. This chain joins TRBV20-1 and TRBJ2-1; TRBD2 agrees at 10 bases. This CDR3 is built from 15 residues. V shed 6 bases, J shed 5 bases, and the junction held 10 bases outside the gene matches. Germline V gene sequence: CDR1 DFQATT, CDR2 SNEGSKA (reference sequence). The CDR3 nucleotides are TGCAGTGCCCCCAATAGCGGGAGGAAAGACAATGAGCAGTTCTTC. As protein: CSAPNSGRKDNEQFF.

The CDR3 region is CASSPLAGGAKNIQYF. The DNA of the CDR3 is TGTGCCAGCAGTCCGTTGGCGGGGGGAGCCAAAAACATTCAGTACTTC. The chain uses TRBV7-9 and TRBJ2-4; 8 bases agree with TRBD2. Germline V gives CDR1 SEHNR, CDR2 FQNEAQ (reference sequence). This CDR3 is 16 amino acids long. The trim removed 6 bases at V and 0 bases at J, leaving 7 bases unmatched.